The 30 T cell receptor beta chains below were found in one sample sequenced in a study of early T cells in non-severe SARS-CoV-2 infection. TCRdb re-called the 5' RACE reads with MiXCR, one entry per CDR3 protein. Here the sample spans about 100,000 distinct CDR3 sequences, roughly 10% being singletons. Source material: whole blood. These receptors were collected from an adult who was a healthcare worker with PCR-confirmed SARS-CoV-2 infection or an uninfected control (not recorded which).

This chain uses TRBV6-2 or TRBV6-3 with TRBJ1-1; no firm D call. V lost 7 bases and J lost 2, with 11 bases in between. The CDR3 has 13 residues. Germline V gives CDR1 MNHEY, CDR2 SVGEGT. CDR3 nucleotides: TGTGCCAGCACTCTCGTTCCTAACACTGAAGCTTTCTTT. Residues: CASTLVPNTEAFF.

The chain carries TRBV28 and TRBJ2-1; weak D call: TRBD2 (6 bases). The CDR3 has 16 residues. Deletions cut 6 bases from V and 3 bases from J, with 18 bases between. Germline CDR1 reads MDHEN; CDR2 reads SYDVKM. The CDR3 region has the DNA TGTGCCAGCAGAACAGTGGGGACTCCGGACTACAATGAGCAGTTCTTC. It is translated as CASRTVGTPDYNEQFF.

The genes are TRBV5-6 and TRBJ2-3, with TRBD1 as a possible D gene (6 bases). The CDR3 runs to 15 residues. V was trimmed by 3 bases and J by 4 bases, leaving 15 bases between them. Germline CDR1 is SGHDT and CDR2 is YYEEEE. The CDR3 loop reads CASSSWGQRADTQYF. In DNA form, the CDR3 reads TGTGCCAGCAGCTCCTGGGGGCAAAGGGCAGATACGCAGTATTTT.

Only a few counts were recorded for this clonotype. The CDR3 DNA sequence: TGTGCCAGCAGGGGACAGGGGGCCGGCTATGGCTACACCTTC. This codes for CASRGQGAGYGYTF. V and J are TRBV28 and TRBJ1-2, with 12 bases identical to TRBD1. There are 14 residues in the CDR3. Germline CDR1 is MDHEN and CDR2 is SYDVKM. After removal of 6 bases from V and 4 bases from J, the junction contained 3 bases not matched to a gene.

Many counts were recorded for this clonotype. V usage is TRBV6-2 or TRBV6-3 and J usage is TRBJ2-1, with TRBD2 as a possible D gene (5 bases). This CDR3 is built from 14 residues. Trimming took off 7 bases at V and 2 bases at J, with 12 bases between the two ends. Per germline, CDR1 MNHEY and CDR2 SVGEGT. Written as DNA, the CDR3 is TGTGCCAGCAATAGCGATTCTACCTACAATGAGCAGTTCTTC. It codes for CASNSDSTYNEQFF.

This clonotype was recorded at least ten times. The chain carries TRBV12-3 or TRBV12-4 and TRBJ1-6, with D possibly matching TRBD1 (5 bases). Trimming stripped 3 bases from V and 10 bases from J, with 16 bases between. The CDR3 is 15 amino acids. The CDR3 loop reads CASSFGAGGGSPLHF. The CDR3, as DNA: TGTGCCAGCAGTTTTGGCGCGGGTGGGGGGTCACCCCTCCACTTT.

This clonotype appeared many times. V is TRBV6-4 and J is TRBJ2-3; 11 positions agree with TRBD2. The CDR3 is 15 amino acids. Losses at the gene ends were 6 bases for V and 2 bases for J; bases not matched to a gene: 4. Germline-derived CDR1 and CDR2 are MRHNA and SNTAGT. The CDR3: CASSKTSGATDTQYF. The CDR3 region has the DNA TGTGCCAGCAGCAAGACTAGCGGGGCCACAGATACGCAGTATTTT.

There are a few counts of this clonotype. The DNA of the CDR3 is TGTGCCACCAGTGATTTGACTCACCCGGATACGCAGTATTTT. It translates to CATSDLTHPDTQYF. The chain has TRBV24-1 and TRBJ2-3; no clear D gene. CDR3 length equals 14 residues. V shed 0 bases and J shed 6 bases, with 9 bases lying between them. From germline, CDR1 is KGHDR and CDR2 SFDVKD.

The CDR3 reads CASSVAASGRAGDYEQYF. CDR3 coding DNA: TGTGCCAGCAGCGTAGCTGCTAGCGGGAGGGCTGGCGACTACGAGCAGTACTTC. J is TRBJ2-7 and V is TRBV9; 12 bases fit TRBD2. Unmatched junction bases numbered 10, after V lost 0 bases and J lost 3 bases. Germline V gene data show CDR1 as SGDLS and CDR2 as YYNGEE. CDR3 length: 18 amino acids.

This clonotype was recorded many times. The chain carries TRBV27 and TRBJ2-7; 7 positions agree with TRBD2. From germline, CDR1 is MNHEY and CDR2 SMNVEV (reference sequence). Trimming cost V 5 bases and J 5 bases; bases outside gene matches: 12. The CDR3 loop spans 15 amino acids. The CDR3: CASSPPSTSRHEQYF. The CDR3 region has the DNA TGTGCCAGCAGTCCCCCATCGACTAGCAGACACGAGCAGTACTTC.

There are a few counts of this clonotype. The chain uses TRBV7-9 and TRBJ2-1; 8 positions agree with TRBD2. Unmatched junction bases numbered 13, after V lost 7 bases and J lost 5 bases. The CDR3 length is 16 residues. The V gene's germline CDR1 is SEHNR and CDR2 FQNEAQ (reference sequence). The CDR3 sequence is CASNNPGGLGNNEQFF. CDR3 nucleotide sequence: TGTGCCAGCAACAACCCGGGGGGACTAGGAAACAATGAGCAGTTCTTC.

The genes are TRBV20-1 and TRBJ2-7, with TRBD1 matching over 8 bases. CDR3 length equals 14 residues. Unmatched junction bases numbered 5, after V lost 3 bases and J lost 1 base. Germline V gene data show CDR1 as DFQATT and CDR2 as SNEGSKA (reference sequence). The CDR3 sequence is CSASNRDRSYEQYF. In DNA, the CDR3 is TGCAGTGCTAGTAACCGGGACAGGTCCTACGAGCAGTACTTC.

Many counts were recorded for this clonotype. The chain combines TRBV15 with TRBJ2-6; D unresolved. CDR3 length: 16 residues. CDR1 and CDR2 (germline): LNHNV, YYDKDF (reference sequence). The V end lost 0 bases, the J end lost 0 bases, and 6 bases lay between the germline ends. The CDR3 loop reads CATSRDHYSGANVLTF. The CDR3 DNA follows: TGTGCCACCAGCAGAGATCACTACTCTGGGGCCAACGTCCTGACTTTC.

V gene TRBV28 combines with J gene TRBJ2-7; perhaps TRBD1 as D (7 bases). CDR1 MDHEN and CDR2 SYDVKM come from the germline V gene. V lost 7 bases and J lost 4, with 17 bases in between. CDR3 length equals 14 residues. The CDR3, as DNA: TGTGCCAGCAACTTCGGAGGGGGCAATTACGAGCAGTACTTC. Amino acids: CASNFGGGNYEQYF.

The rearrangement joins TRBV12-3 or TRBV12-4 to TRBJ2-7; 7 positions match TRBD2. This CDR3 comprises 13 residues. Trimming removed 3 bases from V and 3 bases from J; junction bases left unmatched: 2. CDR3 sequence (DNA): TGTGCCAGCAGTTTCGGGAGGAACTACGAGCAGTACTTC. It specifies CASSFGRNYEQYF.

A few counts support this clonotype. The chain couples TRBV6-6 to TRBJ2-3; D unclear. Germline CDR1 and CDR2: MNHNY and SVGAGI (reference sequence). The CDR3 length is 11 residues. V lost 8 bases to trimming and J lost 1 base, with 4 bases between them. The CDR3, as DNA: TGTGCCAGCGCAGGCACAGATACGCAGTATTTT. This gives the protein CASAGTDTQYF.

This clonotype was counted between two and nine times. The chain combines TRBV6-5 with TRBJ2-2, with D unresolved. CDR1 and CDR2 from the germline V gene are MNHEY and SVGAGI. The CDR3 loop spans 16 amino acids. V dropped 9 bases and J dropped 9 bases, with 26 bases sitting between them. The CDR3 DNA reads TGTGCCAGACGGAAAAGACGTAGAGAGCACTGCCGGGAGCTGTTTTTT. Residues: CARRKRRREHCRELFF.

V and J are TRBV15 and TRBJ1-6, with D perhaps TRBD1 (5 bases). The CDR3 is 15 amino acids. V lost 3 bases to trimming and J lost 10 bases, with 16 bases between them. CDR1 and CDR2 (germline): LNHNV, YYDKDF (reference sequence). The DNA for the CDR3 is TGTGCCACCAGCAGCCTACCCAGGGAGTCCTCACCCCTCCACTTT. It translates to CATSSLPRESSPLHF.

This clonotype was recorded at least ten times. The chain links TRBV5-6 to TRBJ1-3, with 9 bases matching TRBD1. The CDR3 length is 15 residues. With V trimmed by 7 bases and J by 7 bases, 12 bases remained unmatched. Per the germline V gene, CDR1 is SGHDT and CDR2 is YYEEEE. CDR3 sequence: CASSLTGGARNTIYF. CDR3 nucleotides: TGTGCCAGCTCGCTAACAGGGGGCGCACGGAACACCATATATTTT.

J is TRBJ2-7 and V is TRBV4-3; D is unresolved. There are 12 residues in the CDR3. Trimming removed 1 base at V and 4 bases at J, with 5 bases between. The germline V gene has CDR1 LGHNA and CDR2 YSLEER. CDR3 in amino acids: CASSQGRYEQYF. The CDR3 bases are TGCGCCAGCAGCCAAGGGCGTTACGAGCAGTACTTC.

This clonotype was observed many times. J is TRBJ1-1 and V is TRBV3-1, with D perhaps matching TRBD1 (5 bases). Per the germline V gene, CDR1 is LGHDT and CDR2 is YNNKEL (reference sequence). CDR3 length: 11 amino acids. V lost 7 bases and J 5 bases, leaving 8 bases between the germline ends. CDR3 DNA sequence: TGTGCCAGCAAAGGGGCAACTGAAGCTTTCTTT. This sequence encodes CASKGATEAFF.

This clonotype was detected a few times. CDR3 in amino acids: CASSVDQGPYEQYF. The CDR3 nucleotides read TGTGCCAGCAGCGTAGATCAGGGCCCCTACGAGCAGTACTTC. V and J are TRBV9 and TRBJ2-7; possibly TRBD1 for D (5 bases). The length of the CDR3 is 14 residues. Germline values: CDR1 SGDLS, CDR2 YYNGEE. Trimming stripped 0 bases from V and 2 bases from J, with 9 bases between.

Ten or more counts support this clonotype. V and J are TRBV6-5 and TRBJ1-1; D gene ambiguous. The CDR3 length is 15 residues. The germline V gene encodes CDR1 MNHEY and CDR2 SVGAGI. The V and J ends lost 2 bases and 5 bases respectively, with 15 bases between them. The CDR3 loop is CASSYLAGSGTEAFF. CDR3 nucleotides: TGTGCCAGCAGTTACCTTGCGGGATCGGGGACTGAAGCTTTCTTT.

V is TRBV6-2 or TRBV6-3 and J is TRBJ2-1; 16 bases are a match to TRBD2. Germline loops: CDR1 MNHEY, CDR2 SVGEGT. This CDR3 is built from 16 residues. V lost 5 bases and J lost 6; bases outside the gene matches: 4. In nucleotides, the CDR3 is TGTGCCAGCAGTCCGGGACTAGCGGGAGGGACCAATGAGCAGTTCTTC. Protein: CASSPGLAGGTNEQFF.

The V and J genes are TRBV29-1 and TRBJ2-3, with 11 bases aligning to TRBD2. Looked up from germline, CDR1 is SQVTM and CDR2 is ANQGSEA. The CDR3 runs to 14 residues. After removal of 6 bases from V and 4 bases from J, the junction contained 6 bases not matched to a gene. Here the CDR3 reads CSVVLAGGPDTQYF. In DNA form, the CDR3 reads TGCAGCGTCGTCCTAGCGGGAGGTCCAGATACGCAGTATTTT.

This clonotype was seen more than once but under ten times. The chain couples TRBV4-1 to TRBJ2-6; the D is unclear. CDR1 MGHRA and CDR2 YSYEKL come from the germline V gene. V shed 2 bases and J shed 0 bases, with 14 bases lying between them. This CDR3 has 18 amino acids. The CDR3 region is CASSQSPRLFSGANVLTF. The DNA of the CDR3 is TGCGCCAGCAGCCAATCGCCCAGGCTCTTCTCTGGGGCCAACGTCCTGACTTTC.

This clonotype was counted ten times or more. This chain connects TRBV28 to TRBJ1-1; D remains unclear. The CDR3 has 13 residues. Germline V gene lookup returns CDR1 MDHEN and CDR2 SYDVKM. The V end lost 4 bases, the J end lost 1 base, and 7 bases lay between the germline ends. CDR3 protein: CASSSTPNTEAFF. DNA for the CDR3: TGTGCCAGCAGTTCTACCCCGAACACTGAAGCTTTCTTT. Full variable domain (rest looked up from reference TRBV28 and TRBJ1-1): DVKVTQSSRYLVKRTGEKVFLECVQDMDHENMFWYRQDPGLGLRLIYFSYDVKMKEKGDIPEGYSVSREKKERFSLILESASTNQTSMYLCASSSTPNTEAFFGQGTRLTVV.

This clonotype was observed at least ten times. This rearrangement joins TRBV7-9 to TRBJ1-1; D is unclear. V was cut by 0 bases and J by 4 bases, with 3 bases left in between. The CDR3 length is 12 residues. Germline CDR1 SEHNR, CDR2 FQNEAQ (reference sequence). The CDR3 loop reads CASSLAGTEAFF. CDR3 in DNA: TGTGCCAGCAGCTTAGCGGGCACTGAAGCTTTCTTT.

This clonotype was detected only a few times. The chain carries TRBV4-3 and TRBJ1-3, with D hard to call. Trimming stripped 0 bases from V and 2 bases from J, with 14 bases between. This CDR3 spans 17 amino acids. CDR1 is LGHNA, CDR2 YSLEER, per germline. The DNA of the CDR3 is TGCGCCAGCAGCCAAGACACCAGACCCGACACTGGAAACACCATATATTTT. It codes for CASSQDTRPDTGNTIYF.

The V gene is TRBV7-9, the J gene TRBJ2-1, with D maybe TRBD1 (5 bases). CDR1 and CDR2 (germline): SEHNR, FQNEAQ (reference sequence). The length of the CDR3 is 14 residues. V shed 6 bases and J shed 15 bases, with 24 bases lying between them. The CDR3 region has the DNA TGTGCCAGCAGTTTTGAGGCAATCCCGGACAAACGGTTCTTC. This codes for CASSFEAIPDKRFF.